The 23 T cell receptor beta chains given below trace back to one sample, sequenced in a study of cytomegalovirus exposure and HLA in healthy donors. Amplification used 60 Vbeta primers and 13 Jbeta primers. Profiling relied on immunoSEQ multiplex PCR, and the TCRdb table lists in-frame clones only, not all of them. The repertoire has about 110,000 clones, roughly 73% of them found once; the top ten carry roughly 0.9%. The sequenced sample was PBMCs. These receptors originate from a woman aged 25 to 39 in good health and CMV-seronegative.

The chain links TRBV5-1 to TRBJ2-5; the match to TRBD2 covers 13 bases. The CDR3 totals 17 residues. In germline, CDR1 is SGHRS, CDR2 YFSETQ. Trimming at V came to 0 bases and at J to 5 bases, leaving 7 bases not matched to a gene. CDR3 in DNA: TGCGCCAGCAGCTTGGGGGGCCTACTAGCGGGAGGGGAGACCCAGTACTTC. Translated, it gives CASSLGGLLAGGETQYF.

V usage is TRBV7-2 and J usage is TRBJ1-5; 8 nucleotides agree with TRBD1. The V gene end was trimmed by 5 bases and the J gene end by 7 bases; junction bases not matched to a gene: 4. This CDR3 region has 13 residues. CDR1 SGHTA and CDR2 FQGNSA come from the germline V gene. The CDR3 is CASSTGQGQPQHF. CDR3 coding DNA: TGTGCCAGCAGCACTGGACAGGGCCAGCCCCAGCATTTT.

This CDR3 is CASSLEGAQHF. DNA for the CDR3: TGTGCCAGCAGCTTAGAAGGGGCCCAGCATTTT. This chain uses TRBV7-9 with TRBJ1-5; a possible D gene is TRBD1 (5 bases). The CDR3 consists of 11 residues. Germline CDR1 reads SEHNR; CDR2 reads FQNEAQ (reference sequence). V was cut by 1 base and J by 11 bases, with 6 bases left in between.

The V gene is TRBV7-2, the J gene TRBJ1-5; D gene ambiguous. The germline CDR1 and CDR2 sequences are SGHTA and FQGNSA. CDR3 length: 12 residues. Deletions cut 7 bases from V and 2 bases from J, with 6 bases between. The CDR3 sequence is CASNRGNQPQHF. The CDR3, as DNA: TGTGCCAGCAATCGGGGCAATCAGCCCCAGCATTTT. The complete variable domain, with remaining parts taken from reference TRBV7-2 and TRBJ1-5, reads GAGVSQSPSNKVTEKGKDVELRCDPISGHTALYWYRQSLGQGLEFLIYFQGNSAPDKSGLPSDRFSAERTGGSVSTLTIQRTQQEDSAVYLCASNRGNQPQHFGDGTRLSIL.

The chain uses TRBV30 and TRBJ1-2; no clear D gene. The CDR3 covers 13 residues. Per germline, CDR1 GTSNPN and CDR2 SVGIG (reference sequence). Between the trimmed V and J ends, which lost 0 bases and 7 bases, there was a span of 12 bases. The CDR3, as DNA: TGTGCCTGGAGTGTACAGCCAACATTTGGCTACACCTTC. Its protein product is CAWSVQPTFGYTF.

CDR3 loop: CASSSRRGGGWGNTIYF. The CDR3 bases are TGTGCCAGCAGCTCTCGACGCGGGGGTGGTTGGGGAAACACCATATATTTT. J is TRBJ1-3 and V is TRBV9; possibly TRBD1 for D (5 bases). Germline V lookup: CDR1 SGDLS, CDR2 YYNGEE. The length of the CDR3 is 17 residues. With 4 bases removed from V and 4 bases from J, the gap between germline ends came to 21 bases.

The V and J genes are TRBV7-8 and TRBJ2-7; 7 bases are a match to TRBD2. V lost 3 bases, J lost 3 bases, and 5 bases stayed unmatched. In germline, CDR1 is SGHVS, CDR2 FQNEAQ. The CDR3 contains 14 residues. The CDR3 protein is CASSLGGRGYEQYF. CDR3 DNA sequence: TGTGCCAGCAGCTTGGGTGGGAGGGGCTACGAGCAGTACTTC.

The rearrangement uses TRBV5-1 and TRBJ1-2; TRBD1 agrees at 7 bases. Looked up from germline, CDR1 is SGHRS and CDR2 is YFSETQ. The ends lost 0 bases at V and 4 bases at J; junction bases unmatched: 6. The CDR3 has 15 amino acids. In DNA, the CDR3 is TGCGCCAGCAGCTTGGAGCCAGGGGGAGGCTATGGCTACACCTTC. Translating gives CASSLEPGGGYGYTF.

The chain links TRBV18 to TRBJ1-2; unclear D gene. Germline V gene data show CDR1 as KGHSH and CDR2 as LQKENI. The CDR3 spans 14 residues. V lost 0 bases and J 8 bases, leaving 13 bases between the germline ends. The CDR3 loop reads CASSPPALPGGYTF. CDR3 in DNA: TGTGCCAGCTCACCACCGGCTCTGCCGGGAGGCTACACCTTC. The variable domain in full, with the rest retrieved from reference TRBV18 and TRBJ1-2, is NAGVMQNPRHLVRRRGQEARLRCSPMKGHSHVYWYRQLPEEGLKFMVYLQKENIIDESGMPKERFSAEFPKEGPSILRIQQVVRGDSAAYFCASSPPALPGGYTFGSGTRLTVV.

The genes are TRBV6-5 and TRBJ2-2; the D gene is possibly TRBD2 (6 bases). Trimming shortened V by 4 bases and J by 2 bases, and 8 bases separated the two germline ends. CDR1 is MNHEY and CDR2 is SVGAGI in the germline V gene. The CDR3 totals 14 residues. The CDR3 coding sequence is TGTGCCAGCAGTTGGGACTTTAACACCGGGGAGCTGTTTTTT. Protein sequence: CASSWDFNTGELFF.

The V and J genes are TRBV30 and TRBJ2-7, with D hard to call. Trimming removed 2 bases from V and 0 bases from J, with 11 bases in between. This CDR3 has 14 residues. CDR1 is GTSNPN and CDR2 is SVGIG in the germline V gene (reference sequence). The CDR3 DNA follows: TGTGCCTGGAGTCGCGCGAGGAGCTCCTACGAGCAGTACTTC. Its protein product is CAWSRARSSYEQYF.

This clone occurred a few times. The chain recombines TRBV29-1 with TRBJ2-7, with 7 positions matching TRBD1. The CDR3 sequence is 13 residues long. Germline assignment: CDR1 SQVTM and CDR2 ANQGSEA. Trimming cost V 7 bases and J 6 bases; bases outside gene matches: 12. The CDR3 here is CSGSGTALSEQYF. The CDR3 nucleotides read TGCAGCGGCTCCGGGACAGCCCTCAGCGAGCAGTACTTC.

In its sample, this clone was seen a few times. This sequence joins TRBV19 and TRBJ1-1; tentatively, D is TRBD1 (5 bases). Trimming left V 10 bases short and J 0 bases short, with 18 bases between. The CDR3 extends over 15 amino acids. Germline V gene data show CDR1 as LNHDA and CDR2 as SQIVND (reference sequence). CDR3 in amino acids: CATKRTDIMNTEAFF. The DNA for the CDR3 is TGTGCCACTAAGAGGACGGACATTATGAACACTGAAGCTTTCTTT.

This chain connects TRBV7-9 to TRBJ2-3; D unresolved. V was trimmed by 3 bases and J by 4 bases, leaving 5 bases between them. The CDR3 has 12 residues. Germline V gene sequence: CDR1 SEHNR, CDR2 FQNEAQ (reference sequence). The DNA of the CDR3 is TGTGCCAGCAGCTTTGGAGCAGATACGCAGTATTTT. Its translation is CASSFGADTQYF.

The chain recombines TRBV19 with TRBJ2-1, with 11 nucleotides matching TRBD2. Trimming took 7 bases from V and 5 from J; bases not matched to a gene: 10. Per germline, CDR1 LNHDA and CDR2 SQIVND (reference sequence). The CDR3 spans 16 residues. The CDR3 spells CASTVSGRALNNEQFF. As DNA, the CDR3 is TGTGCCAGTACGGTTAGCGGGAGGGCCCTCAACAATGAGCAGTTCTTC.

CDR3 loop: CASSVSDNEQFF. The CDR3 nucleotides are TGTGCCAGCAGTGTCAGTGACAATGAGCAGTTCTTC. This chain uses TRBV6-1 with TRBJ2-1; D not certain. The CDR3 loop spans 12 amino acids. Germline values: CDR1 MNHNS, CDR2 SASEGT. The V end lost 4 bases, the J end lost 5 bases, and 6 bases lay between the germline ends.

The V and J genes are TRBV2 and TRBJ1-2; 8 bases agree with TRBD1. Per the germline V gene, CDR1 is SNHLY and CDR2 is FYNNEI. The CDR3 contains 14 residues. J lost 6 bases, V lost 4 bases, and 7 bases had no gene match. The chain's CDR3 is CASSARTGSDGYTF. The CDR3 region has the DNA TGTGCCAGCAGTGCTCGGACAGGGTCGGATGGCTACACCTTC.

The CDR3 region has the DNA TGCGCCAGCAGTCAATCTGCGTCTCGTAGAAATTCACCCCTCCACTTT. This translates into CASSQSASRRNSPLHF. The chain combines TRBV23-1 with TRBJ1-6; D not resolved. TRBV23-1 is an ORF; its function is uncertain. With 0 bases removed from V and 7 bases from J, the gap between germline ends came to 13 bases. This CDR3 is 16 amino acids long.

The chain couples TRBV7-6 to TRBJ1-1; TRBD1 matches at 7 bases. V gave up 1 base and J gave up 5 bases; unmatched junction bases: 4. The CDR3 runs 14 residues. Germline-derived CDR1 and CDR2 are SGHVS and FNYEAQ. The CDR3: CASSLEQGETEAFF. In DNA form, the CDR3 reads TGTGCCAGCAGCTTAGAGCAGGGGGAGACTGAAGCTTTCTTT.

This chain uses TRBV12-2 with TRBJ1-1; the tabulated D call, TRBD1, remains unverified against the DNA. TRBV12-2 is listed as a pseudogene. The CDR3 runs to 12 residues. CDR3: CASRLGGREAFF. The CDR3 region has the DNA TGTGCAAGTCGCTTAGGGGGGCGTGAAGCTTTCTTT.

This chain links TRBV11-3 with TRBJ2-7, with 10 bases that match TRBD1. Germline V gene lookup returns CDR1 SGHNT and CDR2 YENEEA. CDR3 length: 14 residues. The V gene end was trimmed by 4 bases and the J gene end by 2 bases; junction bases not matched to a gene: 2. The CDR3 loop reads CASSSDRGPYEQYF. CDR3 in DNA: TGTGCCAGCAGCTCAGACAGGGGGCCCTACGAGCAGTACTTC. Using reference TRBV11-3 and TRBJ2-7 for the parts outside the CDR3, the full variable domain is EAGVVQSPRYKIIEKKQPVAFWCNPISGHNTLYWYLQNLGQGPELLIRYENEEAVDDSQLPKDRFSAERLKGVDSTLKIQPAELGDSAVYLCASSSDRGPYEQYFGPGTRLTVT.

In DNA, the CDR3 is TGTGCCTGGCGGACAAATGAAAAACTGTTTTTT. This sequence encodes CAWRTNEKLFF. This rearrangement joins TRBV30 to TRBJ1-4, with a weak D call TRBD1 (5 bases). V lost 5 bases and J lost 5, with 6 bases in between. This CDR3 contains 11 residues. CDR1 GTSNPN and CDR2 SVGIG come from the germline V gene (reference sequence).

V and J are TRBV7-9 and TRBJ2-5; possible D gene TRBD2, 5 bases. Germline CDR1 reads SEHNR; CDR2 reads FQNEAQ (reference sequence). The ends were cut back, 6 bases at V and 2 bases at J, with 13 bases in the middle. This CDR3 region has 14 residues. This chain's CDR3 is CASRVTGYQETQYF. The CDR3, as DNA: TGTGCCAGCAGGGTTACGGGGTATCAAGAGACCCAGTACTTC.